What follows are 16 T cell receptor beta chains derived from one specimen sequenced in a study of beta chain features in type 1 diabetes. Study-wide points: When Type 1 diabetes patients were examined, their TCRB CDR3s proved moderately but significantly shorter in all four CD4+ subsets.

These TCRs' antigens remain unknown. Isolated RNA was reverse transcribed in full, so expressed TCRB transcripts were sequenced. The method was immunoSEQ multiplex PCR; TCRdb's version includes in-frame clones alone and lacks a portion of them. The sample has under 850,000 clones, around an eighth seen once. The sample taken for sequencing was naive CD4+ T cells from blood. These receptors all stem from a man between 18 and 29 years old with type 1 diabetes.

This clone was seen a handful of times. The CDR3 region is CSVGSSGGAWYNEQFF. CDR3 in DNA: TGCAGCGTTGGATCTAGCGGGGGGGCTTGGTACAATGAGCAGTTCTTC. The chain couples TRBV29-1 to TRBJ2-1; 12 bases agree with TRBD2. The germline V gene encodes CDR1 SQVTM and CDR2 ANQGSEA. V shed 4 bases, J shed 4 bases, and the junction held 8 bases outside the gene matches. This CDR3 contains 16 residues.

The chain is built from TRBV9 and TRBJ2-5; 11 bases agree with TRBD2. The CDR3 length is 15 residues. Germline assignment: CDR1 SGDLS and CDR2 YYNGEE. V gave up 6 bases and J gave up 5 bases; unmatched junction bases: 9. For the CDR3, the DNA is TGTGCCAGCACCAATAGCGGGGGGGCCTGGGAGACCCAGTACTTC. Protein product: CASTNSGGAWETQYF.

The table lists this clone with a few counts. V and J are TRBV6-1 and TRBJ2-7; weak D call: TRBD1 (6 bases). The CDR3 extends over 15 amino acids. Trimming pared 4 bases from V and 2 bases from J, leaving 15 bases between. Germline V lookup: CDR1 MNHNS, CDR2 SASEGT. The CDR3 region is CASSGRTALPYEQYF. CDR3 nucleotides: TGTGCCAGCAGTGGAAGGACAGCGCTCCCCTACGAGCAGTACTTC.

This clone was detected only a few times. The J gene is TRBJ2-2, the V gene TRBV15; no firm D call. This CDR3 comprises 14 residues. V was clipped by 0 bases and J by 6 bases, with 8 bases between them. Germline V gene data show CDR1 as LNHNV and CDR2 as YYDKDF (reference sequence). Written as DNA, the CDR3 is TGTGCCACCAGCAGAGATGCTGTCGCCGGGGAGCTGTTTTTT. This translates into CATSRDAVAGELFF.

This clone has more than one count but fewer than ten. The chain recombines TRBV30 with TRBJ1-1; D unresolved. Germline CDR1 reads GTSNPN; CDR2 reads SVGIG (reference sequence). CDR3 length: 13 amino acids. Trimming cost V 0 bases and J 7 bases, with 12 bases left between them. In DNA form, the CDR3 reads TGTGCCTGGAGTGTCAAGGGAGTGATTGAAGCTTTCTTT. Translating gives CAWSVKGVIEAFF.

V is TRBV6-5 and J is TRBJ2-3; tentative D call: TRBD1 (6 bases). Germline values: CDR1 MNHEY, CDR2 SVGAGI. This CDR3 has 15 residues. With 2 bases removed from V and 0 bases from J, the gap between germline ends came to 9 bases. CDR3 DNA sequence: TGTGCCAGCAGTTACAGGGGGTGGAGCACAGATACGCAGTATTTT. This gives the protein CASSYRGWSTDTQYF.

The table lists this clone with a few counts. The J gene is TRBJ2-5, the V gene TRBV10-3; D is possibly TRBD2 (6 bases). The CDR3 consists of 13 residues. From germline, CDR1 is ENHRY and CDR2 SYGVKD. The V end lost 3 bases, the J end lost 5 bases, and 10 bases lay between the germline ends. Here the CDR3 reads CAISEGTSETQYF. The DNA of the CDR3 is TGTGCCATCAGTGAAGGCACTAGCGAGACCCAGTACTTC.

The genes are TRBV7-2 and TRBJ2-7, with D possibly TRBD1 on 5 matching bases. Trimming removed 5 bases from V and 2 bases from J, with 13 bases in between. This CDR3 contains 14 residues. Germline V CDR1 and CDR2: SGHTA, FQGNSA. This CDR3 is CASSARDRPYEQYF. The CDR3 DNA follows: TGTGCCAGCAGCGCAAGAGACAGACCCTACGAGCAGTACTTC.

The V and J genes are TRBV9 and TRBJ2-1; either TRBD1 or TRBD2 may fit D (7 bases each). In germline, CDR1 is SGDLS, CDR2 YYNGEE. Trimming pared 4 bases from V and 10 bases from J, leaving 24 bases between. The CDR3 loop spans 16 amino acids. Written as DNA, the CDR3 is TGTGCCAGCAGCCCTAGCGGAAGGGGGCCCAACACGGAGCAGTTCTTC. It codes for CASSPSGRGPNTEQFF.

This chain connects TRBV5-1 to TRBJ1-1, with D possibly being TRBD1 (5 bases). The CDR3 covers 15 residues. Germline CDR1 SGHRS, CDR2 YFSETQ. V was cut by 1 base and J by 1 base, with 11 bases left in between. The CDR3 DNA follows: TGCGCCAGCAGCTTGATGCTCAGGGAGAACACTGAAGCTTTCTTT. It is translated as CASSLMLRENTEAFF.

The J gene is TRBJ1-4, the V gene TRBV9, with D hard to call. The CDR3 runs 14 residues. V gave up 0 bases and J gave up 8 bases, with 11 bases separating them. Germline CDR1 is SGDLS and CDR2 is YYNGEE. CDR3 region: CASSVGVEDEKLFF. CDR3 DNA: TGTGCCAGCAGCGTAGGGGTGGAGGACGAAAAACTGTTTTTT.

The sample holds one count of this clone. The CDR3 here is CASSPIPGLATEAFF. The DNA for the CDR3 is TGTGCCAGCTCACCAATACCAGGGCTGGCCACTGAAGCTTTCTTT. The gene calls are TRBV18 and TRBJ1-1; tentatively, D is TRBD1 (5 bases). Deletions cut 2 bases from V and 4 bases from J, with 14 bases between. The germline gives CDR1 KGHSH, CDR2 LQKENI. The CDR3 totals 15 residues.

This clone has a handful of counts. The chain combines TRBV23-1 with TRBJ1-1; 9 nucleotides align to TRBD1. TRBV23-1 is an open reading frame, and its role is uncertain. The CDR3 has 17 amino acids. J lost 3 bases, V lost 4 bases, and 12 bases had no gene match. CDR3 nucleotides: TGCGCCAGCAGTCTCGGGACAGGGAGGGTTATGGACACTGAAGCTTTCTTT. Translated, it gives CASSLGTGRVMDTEAFF.

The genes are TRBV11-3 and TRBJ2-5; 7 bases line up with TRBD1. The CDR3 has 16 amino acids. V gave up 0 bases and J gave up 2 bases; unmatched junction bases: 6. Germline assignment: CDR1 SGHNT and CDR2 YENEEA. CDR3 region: CASSLDPDRSQETQYF. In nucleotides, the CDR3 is TGTGCCAGCAGCTTAGATCCGGACAGGTCGCAAGAGACCCAGTACTTC.

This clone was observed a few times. The CDR3 spells CASSPGQSTDTQYF. As DNA, the CDR3 is TGTGCCAGCAGCCCGGGACAGAGCACAGATACGCAGTATTTT. V usage is TRBV25-1 and J usage is TRBJ2-3; 7 bases are shared with TRBD1. Per the germline V gene, CDR1 is MGHDK and CDR2 is SYGVNS. V gave up 6 bases and J gave up 0 bases; unmatched junction bases: 3. This CDR3 spans 14 amino acids.

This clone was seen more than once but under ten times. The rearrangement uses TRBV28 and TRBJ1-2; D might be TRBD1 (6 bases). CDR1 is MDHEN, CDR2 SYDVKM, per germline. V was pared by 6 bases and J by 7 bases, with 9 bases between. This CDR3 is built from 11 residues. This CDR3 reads CASSTGIGYTF. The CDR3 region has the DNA TGTGCCAGCAGCACAGGGATTGGCTACACCTTC.